This T cell receptor (beta chain) was sequenced for a study of beta chain features in type 1 diabetes. Study at large: Across all samples, some 98 million sorted cells were examined.

Sequenced material consisted of expressed TCRB transcripts (all of the isolated RNA was reverse transcribed). Libraries were prepared by immunoSEQ multiplex PCR; TCRdb keeps only in-frame clonotypes and omits some of them. The profile covers some 48,000 clones, with 35% to 55% appearing a single time and over 0.1% taken by the ten largest. Study observations and caveats: Shorter TCRB CDR3s, moderately but significantly so, marked every one of the four CD4+ subsets in Type 1 diabetes patients.

CD45RO/CCR7/CD25/CD127/CD95/CD27 staining was used to isolate CD4+ naive, central memory, regulatory and stem cell-like memory cells by sorting. About this clone itself: Its antigen is unidentified.

Trimming removed 0 bases from V and 4 bases from J; junction bases left unmatched: 2. The germline gives CDR1 SGHRS, CDR2 YFSETQ. The CDR3 consists of 14 residues. Input material: stem cell memory CD4+ T cells from blood. The clonotype was recovered from a man younger than 40 with type 1 diabetes. The J gene is TRBJ2-3, the V gene TRBV5-1, with 7 bases lining up with TRBD2. For the CDR3, the DNA is TGCGCCAGCAGCTTGGCCCGGGGGGCAGATACGCAGTATTTT. The encoded protein is CASSLARGADTQYF.